This TCR beta chain was profiled in a study of blood T cell repertoires in COVID-19. Turning to the study itself: In each case, the material was cDNA or gDNA derived from T cells, B-cell-depleted T cells, or PBMCs.

V was cut by 2 bases and J by 5 bases, with 16 bases left in between. CDR3 length: 15 amino acids. Germline lookup yields CDR1 SGHDT and CDR2 YYEEEE. This table comes from immunoSEQ multiplex PCR, and its TCRdb copy is limited to in-frame clones, with some not included. The sample records hundreds of thousands of clones, 80% to 90% being singletons. The rearrangement uses TRBV5-6 and TRBJ2-5; D might be TRBD2 (5 bases). The specimen sequenced was peripheral blood. The TCR was taken from a woman aged 80 or older with active or convalescent COVID-19. The CDR3 region has the DNA TGTGCCAGCAGCTTCAGAACCGGGGTAGTGGAGACCCAGTACTTC. It specifies CASSFRTGVVETQYF. The full variable domain, rest sourced from reference TRBV5-6 and TRBJ2-5, is DAGVTQSPTHLIKTRGQQVTLRCSPKSGHDTVSWYQQALGQGPQFIFQYYEEEERQRGNFPDRFSGHQFPNYSSELNVNALLLGDSALYLCASSFRTGVVETQYFGPGTRLLVL.